This TCR beta chain was observed in a study of T cells in Graves' hyperthyroidism and ophthalmopathy. The CDR3 spans 13 residues. Looked up from germline, CDR1 is SNHLY and CDR2 is FYNNEI. Trimming shortened V by 3 bases and J by 10 bases, and 15 bases separated the two germline ends. Amplification of TCR beta CDR3 regions was performed using RNA transcripts as template. The HTBI set primed first-round TCR CDR3 RT-PCR. TCRdb called the multiplex PCR reads again in MiXCR, with one record for every CDR3 protein. The data contain some 700,000 distinct CDR3 sequences, roughly 17% of them singletons. Patients aged 18 to 65 with hyperthyroidism were newly diagnosed, with duration under 2 months. Investigators excluded patients with uncontrolled infection, other autoimmune disease, pregnancy or lactation. Based on clinical symptoms, serum thyroxine and TRAb, thyroid ultrasound and orbital computed tomography, diagnoses were reached.

This clonotype was found many times. Input material: blood. This receptor was identified in a man between 45 and 60 years old with Graves' hyperthyroidism. The gene calls are TRBV2 and TRBJ1-1; possibly TRBD1 for D (5 bases). The CDR3 DNA reads as TGTGCCAGCAGTGATCGACAATCTACAGGAGCTTTCTTT. This codes for CASSDRQSTGAFF.